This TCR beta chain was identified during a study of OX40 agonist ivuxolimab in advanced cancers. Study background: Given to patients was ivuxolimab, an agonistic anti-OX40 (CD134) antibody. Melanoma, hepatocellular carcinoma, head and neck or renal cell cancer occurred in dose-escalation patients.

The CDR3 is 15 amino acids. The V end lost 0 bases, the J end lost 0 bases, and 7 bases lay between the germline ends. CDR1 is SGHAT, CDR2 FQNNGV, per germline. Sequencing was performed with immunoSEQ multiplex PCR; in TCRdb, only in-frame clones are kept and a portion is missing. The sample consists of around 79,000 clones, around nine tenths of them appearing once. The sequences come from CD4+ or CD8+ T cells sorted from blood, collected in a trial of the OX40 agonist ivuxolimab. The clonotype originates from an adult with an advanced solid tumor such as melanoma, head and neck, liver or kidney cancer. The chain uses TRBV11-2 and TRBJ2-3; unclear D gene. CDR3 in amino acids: CASSLDGTSTDTQYF. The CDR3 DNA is TGTGCCAGCAGCTTAGACGGAACTAGCACAGATACGCAGTATTTT.